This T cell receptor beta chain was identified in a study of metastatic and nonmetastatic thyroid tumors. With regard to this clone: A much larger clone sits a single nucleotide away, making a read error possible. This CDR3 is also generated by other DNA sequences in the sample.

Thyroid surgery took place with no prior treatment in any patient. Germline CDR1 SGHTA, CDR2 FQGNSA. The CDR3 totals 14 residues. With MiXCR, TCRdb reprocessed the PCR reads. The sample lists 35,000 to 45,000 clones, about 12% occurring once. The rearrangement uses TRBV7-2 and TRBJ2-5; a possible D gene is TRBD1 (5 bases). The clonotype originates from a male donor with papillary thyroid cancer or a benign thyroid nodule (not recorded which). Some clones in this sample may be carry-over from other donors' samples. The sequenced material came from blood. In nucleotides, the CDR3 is TGTGCCAGCAGCCAGGGTGGCGTCCAAGAGACACAGTACTTC. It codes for CASSQGGVQETQYF.